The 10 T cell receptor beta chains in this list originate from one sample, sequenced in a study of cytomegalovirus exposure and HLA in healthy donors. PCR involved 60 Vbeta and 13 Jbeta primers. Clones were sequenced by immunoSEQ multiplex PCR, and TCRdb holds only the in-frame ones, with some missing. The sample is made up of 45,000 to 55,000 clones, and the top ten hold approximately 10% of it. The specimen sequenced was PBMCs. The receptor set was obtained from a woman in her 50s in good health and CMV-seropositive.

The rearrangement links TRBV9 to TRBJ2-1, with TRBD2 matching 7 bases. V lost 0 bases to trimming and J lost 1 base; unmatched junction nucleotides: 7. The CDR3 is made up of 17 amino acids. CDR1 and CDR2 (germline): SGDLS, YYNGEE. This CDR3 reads CASSVAMGGMSYNEQFF. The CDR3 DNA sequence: TGTGCCAGCAGCGTAGCTATGGGGGGGATGTCCTACAATGAGCAGTTCTTC.

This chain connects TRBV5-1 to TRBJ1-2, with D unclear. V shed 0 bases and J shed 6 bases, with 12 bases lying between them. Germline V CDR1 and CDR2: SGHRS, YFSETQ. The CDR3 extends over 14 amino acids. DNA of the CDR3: TGCGCCAGCAGCTTGGAATCATATAGCCATGGCTACACCTTC. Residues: CASSLESYSHGYTF.

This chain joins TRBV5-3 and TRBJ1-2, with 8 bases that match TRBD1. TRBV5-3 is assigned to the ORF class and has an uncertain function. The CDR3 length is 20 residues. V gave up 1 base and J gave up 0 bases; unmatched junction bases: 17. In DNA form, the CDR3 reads TGTGCCAGAAGCTTGTATCTGACCGGTGTGGGGGGACAGGCTAACTATGGCTACACCTTC. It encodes CARSLYLTGVGGQANYGYTF.

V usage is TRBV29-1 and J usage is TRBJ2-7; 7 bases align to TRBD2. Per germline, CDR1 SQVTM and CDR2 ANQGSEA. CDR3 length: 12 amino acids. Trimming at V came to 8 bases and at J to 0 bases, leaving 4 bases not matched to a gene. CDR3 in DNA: TGCAGCATCACTAGCGACTCCTACGAGCAGTACTTC. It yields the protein CSITSDSYEQYF.

CDR3 residues: CASSLTYPTDTQYF. In DNA form, the CDR3 reads TGTGCCAGCAGCCTCACTTACCCCACAGATACGCAGTATTTT. This rearrangement joins TRBV7-9 to TRBJ2-3, with D uncertain. In germline, CDR1 is SEHNR, CDR2 FQNEAQ (reference sequence). The CDR3 covers 14 residues. The V gene lost 5 bases and the J gene lost 2 bases, with 11 bases spanning the gap.

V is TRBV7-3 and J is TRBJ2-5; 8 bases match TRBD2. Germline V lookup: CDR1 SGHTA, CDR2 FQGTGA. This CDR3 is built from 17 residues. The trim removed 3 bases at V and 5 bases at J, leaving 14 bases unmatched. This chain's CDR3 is CASSFRPPGGGEETQYF. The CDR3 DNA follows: TGTGCCAGCAGCTTCCGCCCCCCCGGGGGGGGAGAGGAGACCCAGTACTTC.

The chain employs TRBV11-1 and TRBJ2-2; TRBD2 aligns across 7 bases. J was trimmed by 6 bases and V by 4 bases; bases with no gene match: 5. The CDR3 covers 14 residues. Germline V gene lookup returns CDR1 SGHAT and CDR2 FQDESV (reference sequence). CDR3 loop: CASSSYGLAGELFF. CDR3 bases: TGTGCCAGCAGCTCCTACGGACTAGCCGGGGAGCTGTTTTTT.

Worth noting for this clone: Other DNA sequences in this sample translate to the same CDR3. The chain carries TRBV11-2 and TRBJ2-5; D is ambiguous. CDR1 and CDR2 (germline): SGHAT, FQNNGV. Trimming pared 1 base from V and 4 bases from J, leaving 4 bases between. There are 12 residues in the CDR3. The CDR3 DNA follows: TGTGCCAGCAGCTTAGTCGGAGAGACCCAGTACTTC. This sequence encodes CASSLVGETQYF.

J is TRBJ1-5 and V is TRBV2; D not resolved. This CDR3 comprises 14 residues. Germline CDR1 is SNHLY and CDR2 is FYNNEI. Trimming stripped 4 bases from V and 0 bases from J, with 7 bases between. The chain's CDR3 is CASSGGYSNQPQHF. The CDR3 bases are TGTGCCAGCAGTGGCGGGTATAGCAATCAGCCCCAGCATTTT. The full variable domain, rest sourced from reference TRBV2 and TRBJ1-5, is EPEVTQTPSHQVTQMGQEVILRCVPISNHLYFYWYRQILGQKVEFLVSFYNNEISEKSEIFDDQFSVERPDGSNFTLKIRSTKLEDSAMYFCASSGGYSNQPQHFGDGTRLSIL.

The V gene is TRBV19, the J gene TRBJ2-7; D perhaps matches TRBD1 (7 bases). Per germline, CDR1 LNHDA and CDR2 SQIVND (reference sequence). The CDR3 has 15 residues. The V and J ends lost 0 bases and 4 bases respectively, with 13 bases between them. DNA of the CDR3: TGTGCCAGTAGTATAGAGTTGACAGGGAGGTACGAGCAGTACTTC. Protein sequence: CASSIELTGRYEQYF. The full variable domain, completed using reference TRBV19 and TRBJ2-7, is DGGITQSPKYLFRKEGQNVTLSCEQNLNHDAMYWYRQDPGQGLRLIYYSQIVNDFQKGDIAEGYSVSREKKESFPLTVTSAQKNPTAFYLCASSIELTGRYEQYFGPGTRLTVT.